This entry describes one TCR beta chain. This sample stems from a study of T cell responses to AZD1222 COVID-19 vaccine. Clones were sequenced by immunoSEQ multiplex PCR, and TCRdb holds only the in-frame ones, with some missing. In the table there are tens of thousands of clones, around 90% of which are singletons. Germline trimming cut 1 base from V and 6 bases from J; bases unmatched to any gene: 10. The germline V gene has CDR1 LGHNA and CDR2 YNFKEQ. The CDR3 totals 17 residues. The chain is built from TRBV4-2 and TRBJ2-1, with 9 bases matching TRBD2. The specimen comprised peripheral blood, sampled on day 0 of AZD1222 vaccination. This clonotype was sampled from an adult in good health. CDR3 DNA sequence: TGTGCCAGCAGCCAAGTCTTAGGGCGGGGGGGTGGCAATGAGCAGTTCTTC. This codes for CASSQVLGRGGGNEQFF.